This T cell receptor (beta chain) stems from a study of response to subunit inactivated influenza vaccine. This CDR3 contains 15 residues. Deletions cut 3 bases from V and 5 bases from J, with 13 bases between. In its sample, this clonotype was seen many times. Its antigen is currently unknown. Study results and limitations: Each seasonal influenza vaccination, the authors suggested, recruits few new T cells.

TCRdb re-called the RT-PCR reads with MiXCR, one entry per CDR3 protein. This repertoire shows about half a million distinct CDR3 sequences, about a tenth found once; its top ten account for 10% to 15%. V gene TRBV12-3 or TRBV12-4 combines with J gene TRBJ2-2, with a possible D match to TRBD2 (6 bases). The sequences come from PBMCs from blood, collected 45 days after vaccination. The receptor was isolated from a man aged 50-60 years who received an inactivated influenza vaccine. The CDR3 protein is CASSLAGEATGELFF. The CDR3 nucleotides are TGTGCCAGCAGTTTGGCTGGGGAGGCGACCGGGGAGCTGTTTTTT.